The 24 T cell receptor beta chains given below trace back to one sample, sequenced in a study of CXCR3 chemokines and chemotherapy response in bladder cancer (dated 2022 in TCRdb). Libraries were constructed by PCR. The sample was run on an Illumina HiSeq 2500. The raw public data were reprocessed by TCRdb itself: fastp quality trimming at Q25, MiXCR clonotype calling, in-frame beta chains only. All rows with the same CDR3 protein become a single entry with the most common DNA and genes. The table for this sample lists several thousand distinct CDR3 sequences; approximately 22% of them were counted only once. Clones ranked in the top ten supply around 9% of the sample. Sample collection was performed from a patient whose treatment included neoadjuvant chemotherapy. These receptors were taken from a human donor with bladder cancer that did not respond to neoadjuvant chemotherapy.

This clonotype has at least ten counts. This chain connects TRBV28 to TRBJ1-6; 9 nucleotides agree with TRBD1. V lost 5 bases, J lost 7 bases, and 9 bases stayed unmatched. Per germline, CDR1 MDHEN and CDR2 SYDVKM. The CDR3 sequence is 16 residues long. The CDR3 DNA sequence: TGTGCCAGCAGTCCTCTCGGGGACAGGGACAATTCACCCCTCCACTTT. The encoded protein is CASSPLGDRDNSPLHF.

At least ten counts were recorded for this clonotype. The V call is TRBV18, the J call TRBJ2-2; D may be TRBD1 (6 bases). This CDR3 region has 17 residues. Germline values: CDR1 KGHSH, CDR2 LQKENI. The V and J ends lost 6 bases and 2 bases respectively, with 19 bases between them. CDR3 in DNA: TGTGCCAGCTCGTACCCAAACCTACAGGGTAACACCGGGGAGCTGTTTTTT. This sequence encodes CASSYPNLQGNTGELFF.

Relative to its sample, this clonotype is medium-sized. The chain is built from TRBV6-5 and TRBJ1-2, with D perhaps TRBD1 (5 bases). Trimming took off 6 bases at V and 4 bases at J, with 12 bases between the two ends. Germline lookup yields CDR1 MNHEY and CDR2 SVGAGI. The CDR3 has 13 residues. This chain's CDR3 is CASSRDGTYGYTF. The CDR3 DNA follows: TGTGCCAGCAGCCGGGACGGAACCTATGGCTACACCTTC.

The sample holds many counts of this clonotype. V and J are TRBV12-3 or TRBV12-4 and TRBJ2-7; maybe TRBD2 (6 bases). The CDR3 has 12 residues. The germline V and J ends were trimmed by 6 bases and 4 bases, with 10 bases remaining between them. The CDR3 reads CASRRDLYEQYF. The CDR3 DNA reads TGTGCCAGCAGGCGGGACCTTTACGAGCAGTACTTC.

Note on this clonotype: A single base is all that separates this from a far larger clone, so a read error is likely. The CDR3 does not close with the conserved phenylalanine or tryptophan, likely indicating a read error. V gene TRBV6-1 combines with J gene TRBJ2-2; tentatively, D is TRBD2 (6 bases). The CDR3 extends over 13 amino acids. The ends were cut back, 5 bases at V and 6 bases at J, with 10 bases in the middle. In germline, CDR1 is MNHNS, CDR2 SASEGT. The DNA of the CDR3 is TGTGCCAGCAGTTTAAGCGGGCCCGGGGAGCTGTTTTCT. This sequence encodes CASSLSGPGELFS.

This clonotype was recorded many times. The CDR3 loop reads CASSPTGASDTQYF. CDR3 bases: TGTGCCAGCAGTCCGACAGGGGCGTCAGATACGCAGTATTTT. This chain links TRBV28 with TRBJ2-3, with 8 bases fitting TRBD1. V gave up 5 bases and J gave up 4 bases; unmatched junction bases: 5. The V gene's germline CDR1 is MDHEN and CDR2 SYDVKM. There are 14 residues in the CDR3.

This clonotype was recorded many times. The CDR3 nucleotides read TGTGCCAGCAGCTTAGGAGGGCAGCGAAATCAGCCCCAGCATTTT. Residues: CASSLGGQRNQPQHF. The V and J genes are TRBV13 and TRBJ1-5; no definite D call. Trimming pared 0 bases from V and 4 bases from J, leaving 10 bases between. Germline V gives CDR1 PRHDT, CDR2 FYEKMQ (reference sequence). The CDR3 spans 15 residues.

This clonotype was detected ten times or more. The gene calls are TRBV5-5 and TRBJ2-3, with D hard to call. Germline V gives CDR1 SGHKS, CDR2 YYEKEE (reference sequence). This CDR3 contains 14 residues. Trimming left V 1 base short and J 4 bases short, with 10 bases between. The CDR3 reads CASSLNDWADTQYF. In DNA, the CDR3 is TGTGCCAGCAGCTTGAACGATTGGGCAGATACGCAGTATTTT.

The sample holds many counts of this clonotype. V is TRBV2 and J is TRBJ2-1; D remains unclear. This CDR3 contains 15 residues. CDR1 and CDR2 (germline): SNHLY, FYNNEI. V lost 11 bases, J lost 7 bases, and 24 bases lay in between. The CDR3 protein is CACKREAAWENEQFF. Here the CDR3 DNA reads TGTGCCTGCAAAAGAGAGGCCGCTTGGGAAAATGAGCAGTTCTTC.

This clonotype is labeled medium-sized. This chain connects TRBV6-1 to TRBJ2-5; no reliable D call. The V gene lost 5 bases and the J gene lost 5 bases, with 9 bases spanning the gap. Germline CDR1 and CDR2: MNHNS and SASEGT. This CDR3 comprises 12 residues. The CDR3 sequence: CASSFGGETQYF. The DNA of the CDR3 is TGTGCCAGCAGTTTCGGCGGCGAGACCCAGTACTTC.

This clonotype was seen at least ten times. V and J are TRBV7-9 and TRBJ1-1, with D maybe TRBD1 (5 bases). Looked up from germline, CDR1 is SEHNR and CDR2 is FQNEAQ (reference sequence). V lost 3 bases and J 2 bases, leaving 16 bases between the germline ends. This CDR3 has 16 amino acids. The CDR3 nucleotides are TGTGCCAGCAGCTTCCCCCGCGGGGGTGGCAACACTGAAGCTTTCTTT. Its translation: CASSFPRGGGNTEAFF.

Many counts were recorded for this clonotype. V is TRBV4-1 and J is TRBJ2-5; 9 bases are shared with TRBD2. The CDR3 covers 16 residues. Trimming removed 1 base from V and 5 bases from J; junction bases left unmatched: 8. Germline assignment: CDR1 MGHRA and CDR2 YSYEKL. The CDR3 region is CASSQASSGARETQYF. The CDR3 region has the DNA TGCGCCAGCAGCCAAGCGTCTAGCGGGGCCCGGGAGACCCAGTACTTC.

The chain has TRBV27 and TRBJ2-1, with D perhaps being TRBD1 or TRBD2 (5 bases each). This CDR3 region has 15 residues. In germline, CDR1 is MNHEY, CDR2 SMNVEV (reference sequence). V lost 3 bases and J lost 8, with 17 bases in between. CDR3 amino acids: CASSFLGTGVYEQFF. The DNA of the CDR3 is TGTGCCAGCAGTTTCCTCGGGACCGGGGTCTATGAGCAGTTCTTC.

This clonotype was observed at least ten times. The chain recombines TRBV7-9 with TRBJ2-2; perhaps TRBD1 as D (6 bases). From germline, CDR1 is SEHNR and CDR2 FQNEAQ (reference sequence). Between the trimmed V and J ends, which lost 2 bases and 6 bases, there was a span of 13 bases. The CDR3 consists of 15 residues. CDR3: CASSLNAGAAGELFF. In nucleotides, the CDR3 is TGTGCCAGCAGCTTAAATGCAGGGGCCGCCGGGGAGCTGTTTTTT.

This clonotype was found many times. The gene calls are TRBV9 and TRBJ2-5, with TRBD1 as a possible D gene (6 bases). This CDR3 has 14 amino acids. Trimming removed 3 bases from V and 0 bases from J, with 9 bases in between. The germline V gene has CDR1 SGDLS and CDR2 YYNGEE. The CDR3 DNA reads TGTGCCAGCAGCGCCGACAGGTACCAAGAGACCCAGTACTTC. It specifies CASSADRYQETQYF. The full variable domain, with the rest looked up from reference TRBV9 and TRBJ2-5, is DSGVTQTPKHLITATGQRVTLRCSPRSGDLSVYWYQQSLDQGLQFLIQYYNGEERAKGNILERFSAQQFPDLHSELNLSSLELGDSALYFCASSADRYQETQYFGPGTRLLVL.

The sample holds many counts of this clonotype. V usage is TRBV18 and J usage is TRBJ2-2, with 7 positions matching TRBD1. Per the germline V gene, CDR1 is KGHSH and CDR2 is LQKENI. There are 16 residues in the CDR3. Trimming removed 3 bases from V and 6 bases from J; junction bases left unmatched: 10. In DNA form, the CDR3 reads TGTGCCAGCTCACCTAGGACAATCCAGGGGGCCGGGGAGCTGTTTTTT. Residues: CASSPRTIQGAGELFF.

Of note for this clonotype: A far more abundant clone sits one base away, making this likely a read error. The V call is TRBV12-3 or TRBV12-4, the J call TRBJ1-2; D may be TRBD1 (6 bases). V lost 4 bases and J lost 5, with 20 bases in between. The CDR3 totals 16 residues. The CDR3 DNA is TGTGCCAGCAGTTCAGGTAGCGAGACAGGAACTTATGGCTACACCTTC. Protein product: CASSSGSETGTYGYTF.

In this sample, this clonotype turned up many times. The chain uses TRBV9 and TRBJ2-3; unclear D gene. V gave up 2 bases and J gave up 1 base, with 5 bases separating them. The CDR3 sequence is 13 residues long. Germline CDR1 SGDLS, CDR2 YYNGEE. The chain's CDR3 is CASSVLGTDTQYF. CDR3 nucleotides: TGTGCCAGCAGCGTCTTGGGCACAGATACGCAGTATTTT.

This clonotype was counted at least ten times. The rearrangement joins TRBV7-9 to TRBJ1-1; TRBD1 might be the D (6 bases). This CDR3 region has 13 residues. Trimming removed 5 bases at V and 3 bases at J, with 10 bases between. Germline CDR1 reads SEHNR; CDR2 reads FQNEAQ (reference sequence). As DNA, the CDR3 is TGTGCCAGCAGCATGACAGGCTACACTGAAGCTTTCTTT. Its protein product is CASSMTGYTEAFF.

Judged by abundance, this clonotype is medium-sized. This sequence joins TRBV19 and TRBJ2-1; tentative D call: TRBD2 (5 bases). The ends were cut back, 6 bases at V and 2 bases at J, with 14 bases in the middle. Germline CDR1 is LNHDA and CDR2 is SQIVND (reference sequence). The CDR3 spans 15 residues. The CDR3 region has the DNA TGTGCCAGTAGCCCGCCCCCCGGGACCTACAATGAGCAGTTCTTC. This gives the protein CASSPPPGTYNEQFF.

This clonotype was detected only a few times. The CDR3 region has the DNA TGTGCCAGCAGTTCAGCGGGGGGGCGCGCAGATACGCAGTATTTT. Translation: CASSSAGGRADTQYF. The chain joins TRBV28 to TRBJ2-3; 10 bases match TRBD2. The germline V gene has CDR1 MDHEN and CDR2 SYDVKM. This CDR3 has 15 amino acids. V gave up 4 bases and J gave up 4 bases; unmatched junction bases: 5.

In its sample, this clonotype was seen many times. The chain couples TRBV6-5 to TRBJ1-3, with D unclear. The CDR3 totals 14 residues. Trimming took off 6 bases at V and 2 bases at J, with 11 bases between the two ends. The germline gives CDR1 MNHEY, CDR2 SVGAGI. The chain's CDR3 is CASSRTKTGNTIYF. As DNA, the CDR3 is TGTGCCAGCAGCAGGACGAAGACTGGAAACACCATATATTTT.

This clonotype was seen many times. The V call is TRBV18, the J call TRBJ1-4, with 7 bases fitting TRBD1. The V gene's germline CDR1 is KGHSH and CDR2 LQKENI. The CDR3 totals 16 residues. The V gene end was trimmed by 0 bases and the J gene end by 8 bases; junction bases not matched to a gene: 9. The chain's CDR3 is CASSPPSTGAREKLFF. As DNA, the CDR3 is TGTGCCAGCTCACCACCCTCTACAGGGGCGCGCGAAAAACTGTTTTTT. Full variable domain (rest looked up from reference TRBV18 and TRBJ1-4): NAGVMQNPRHLVRRRGQEARLRCSPMKGHSHVYWYRQLPEEGLKFMVYLQKENIIDESGMPKERFSAEFPKEGPSILRIQQVVRGDSAAYFCASSPPSTGAREKLFFGSGTQLSVL.

This clonotype is deemed medium-sized (0.01 to 0.1%). This rearrangement joins TRBV19 to TRBJ2-3; D is perhaps TRBD2 (7 bases). V was shortened by 11 bases and J by 5 bases, with 14 bases between the two germline ends. The CDR3 spans 12 residues. The germline V gene encodes CDR1 LNHDA and CDR2 SQIVND (reference sequence). The CDR3 loop is CAGGAVGDTQYF. In DNA form, the CDR3 reads TGTGCCGGGGGGGCCGTGGGAGATACGCAGTATTTT.